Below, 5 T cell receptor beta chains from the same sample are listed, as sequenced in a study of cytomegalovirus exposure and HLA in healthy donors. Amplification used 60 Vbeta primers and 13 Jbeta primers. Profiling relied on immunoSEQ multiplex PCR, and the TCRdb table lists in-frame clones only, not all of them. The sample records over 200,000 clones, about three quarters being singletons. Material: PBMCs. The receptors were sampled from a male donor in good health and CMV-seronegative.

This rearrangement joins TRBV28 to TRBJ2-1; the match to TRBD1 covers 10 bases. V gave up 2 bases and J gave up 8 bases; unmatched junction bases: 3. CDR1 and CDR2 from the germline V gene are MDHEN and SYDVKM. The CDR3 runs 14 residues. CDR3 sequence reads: CASSLGTGVDEQFF. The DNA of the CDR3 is TGTGCCAGCAGTTTAGGGACAGGGGTAGATGAGCAGTTCTTC.

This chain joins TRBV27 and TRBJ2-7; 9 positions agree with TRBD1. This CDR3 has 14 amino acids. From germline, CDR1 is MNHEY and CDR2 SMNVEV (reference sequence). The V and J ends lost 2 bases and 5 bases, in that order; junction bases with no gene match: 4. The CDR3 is CASSLRTGVNEQYF. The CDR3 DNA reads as TGTGCCAGCAGTTTACGGACAGGGGTTAACGAGCAGTACTTC.

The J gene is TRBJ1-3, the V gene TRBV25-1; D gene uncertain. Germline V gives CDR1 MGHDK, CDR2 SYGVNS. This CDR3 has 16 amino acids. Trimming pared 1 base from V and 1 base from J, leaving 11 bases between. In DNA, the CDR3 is TGTGCCAGCAGTGAATTAGGCGGTCAGTCTGGAAACACCATATATTTT. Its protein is CASSELGGQSGNTIYF.

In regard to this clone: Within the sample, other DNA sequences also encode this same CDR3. CDR3 sequence: CASSEAGTSGGGFEQFF. The CDR3 DNA reads TGTGCCAGCAGTGAAGCAGGCACTAGCGGGGGGGGATTTGAGCAGTTCTTC. The chain uses TRBV2 and TRBJ2-1; TRBD2 aligns across 13 bases. Germline loops: CDR1 SNHLY, CDR2 FYNNEI. This CDR3 has 17 amino acids. V lost 0 bases to trimming and J lost 9 bases; unmatched junction nucleotides: 8.

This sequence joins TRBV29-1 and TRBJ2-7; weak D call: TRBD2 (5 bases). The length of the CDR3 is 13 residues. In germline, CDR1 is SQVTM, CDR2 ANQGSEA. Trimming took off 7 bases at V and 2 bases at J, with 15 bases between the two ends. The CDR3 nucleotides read TGCAGCGCCGAAGTGAACGGGGCCTACGAGCAGTACTTC. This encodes CSAEVNGAYEQYF.